This note documents a single T cell receptor (beta chain) sequence. Its antigen remains unknown. In each case, RNA was isolated and then reverse transcribed into cDNA as the sequencing template. Measured with immunoSEQ multiplex PCR; TCRdb has only the in-frame clones, and not every one. In the table there are 150,000 to 200,000 clones, 67% of which are singletons. This sample was included in a study of CD8+ T cells in alopecia areata. Looking at the study overall: Patients took tofacitinib for 6 to 18 months, followed by 6 drug-free months. Study-level findings and limits: TCRs were shared less clearly across patients than in mice, possibly for HLA-related reasons.

This CDR3 has 16 amino acids. Germline-derived CDR1 and CDR2 are SGHAT and FQNNGV. V was cut by 5 bases and J by 5 bases, with 18 bases left in between. The sample consisted of CD8+ T cells sorted from blood, taken at week 0. The chain is built from TRBV11-2 and TRBJ2-2; D assignment may be TRBD1 or TRBD2 (5 bases each). The sequence was collected from a human donor with alopecia areata. The CDR3 here is CASSAHGAGKTGELFF. In DNA form, the CDR3 reads TGTGCCAGCAGCGCCCACGGGGCGGGTAAAACCGGGGAGCTGTTTTTT.